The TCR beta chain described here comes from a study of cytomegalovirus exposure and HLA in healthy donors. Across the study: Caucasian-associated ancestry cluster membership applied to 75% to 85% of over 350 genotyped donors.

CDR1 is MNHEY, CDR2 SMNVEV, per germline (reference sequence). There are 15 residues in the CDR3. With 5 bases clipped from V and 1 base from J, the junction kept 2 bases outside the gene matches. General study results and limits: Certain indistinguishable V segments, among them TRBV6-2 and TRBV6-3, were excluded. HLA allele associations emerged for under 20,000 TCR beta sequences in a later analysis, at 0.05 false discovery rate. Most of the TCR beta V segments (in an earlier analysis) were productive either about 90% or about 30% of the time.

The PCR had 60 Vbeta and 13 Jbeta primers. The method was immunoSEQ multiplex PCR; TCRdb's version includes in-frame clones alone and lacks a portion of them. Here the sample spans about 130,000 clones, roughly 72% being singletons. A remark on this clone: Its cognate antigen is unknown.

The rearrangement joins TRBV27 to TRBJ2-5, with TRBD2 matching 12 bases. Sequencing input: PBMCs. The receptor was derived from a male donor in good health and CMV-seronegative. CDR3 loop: CASSKTSGSQETQYF. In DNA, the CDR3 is TGTGCCAGCAGTAAGACTAGCGGGAGCCAAGAGACCCAGTACTTC.